This TCR beta chain emerged from a study of lymphopenia after photon versus proton radiotherapy. Study results and limitations: Survival link was tested only in deceased patients; proton benefit remains a possibility.

CDR3 length equals 14 residues. V trimming: 3 bases; J trimming: 8 bases; junction bases outside the gene matches: 6. CDR1 MNHNS and CDR2 SASEGT come from the germline V gene. The sample holds a few counts of this clone. Its matching antigen is unknown. Profiled with immunoSEQ multiplex PCR; TCRdb holds only in-frame clones, not every one. The profile shows 60,000 or so clones, about nine tenths of them singletons. This sequence originates from a man older than 75 with esophageal cancer. The chain is built from TRBV6-1 and TRBJ2-1, with 8 bases aligning to TRBD2. Sample: peripheral blood, taken from a patient treated with proton-based radiotherapy. As DNA, the CDR3 is TGTGCCAGCAGTGAGAGACCGGGACTAGATGAGCAGTTCTTC. This translates into CASSERPGLDEQFF.